Listed below are T cell receptor beta chains from one sample, sequenced in a study of T cells after yellow fever vaccination. TCRdb fed the 5' RACE reads into MiXCR, producing one record per CDR3 protein. Of a few hundred thousand distinct CDR3 sequences listed, 10% to 15% are singletons. The input for sequencing was CD4+ T cells sorted from PBMCs, taken 45 days after the yellow fever booster vaccination. The receptors here all came from a man aged 25-45 years who received the YFV17D yellow fever vaccine. Both conserved end residues are part of each CDR3. D genes are given only for firm matches. Size is stated for part of the rows, as once, few or many counts, or as a class when the clone is expanded.

CDR3aa: CASNSGRSTDTQYF
CDR3nt: TGCGCCAGCAATAGCGGAAGAAGCACAGATACGCAGTATTTT
abundance: few
j_gene: TRBJ2-3
v_gene: TRBV5-1
d_gene: -
len: 14

CDR3aa: CASSQDWLQRGNEQFF
CDR3nt: TGCGCCAGCAGCCAAGATTGGCTCCAGAGGGGCAATGAGCAGTTCTTC
abundance: few
j_gene: TRBJ2-1
v_gene: TRBV4-3
d_gene: -
len: 16

CDR3aa: CDSGRGELHEQFF
CDR3nt: TGTGATAGTGGCCGGGGGGAGTTGCATGAGCAGTTCTTC
abundance: -
j_gene: TRBJ2-1
v_gene: TRBV12-5
d_gene: TRBD2
len: 13

CDR3aa: CSARGGGEISSYNEQFF
CDR3nt: TGCAGTGCTAGAGGAGGGGGCGAAATCTCCTCCTATAATGAGCAGTTCTTC
abundance: -
j_gene: TRBJ2-1
v_gene: TRBV20-1
d_gene: TRBD1
len: 17

CDR3aa: CASLRVAVPWLQYF
CDR3nt: TGTGCCAGCCTTCGGGTGGCAGTCCCCTGGTTGCAGTACTTC
abundance: few
j_gene: TRBJ2-7
v_gene: TRBV28
d_gene: -
len: 14

CDR3aa: CASSLAGAGGPLERAYNEQFF
CDR3nt: TGTGCCAGCAGCTTGGCCGGAGCGGGAGGTCCCCTTGAGAGGGCCTACAATGAGCAGTTCTTC
abundance: -
j_gene: TRBJ2-1
v_gene: TRBV5-6
d_gene: TRBD2
len: 21

CDR3aa: CSATKGGMNTEAFF
CDR3nt: TGCAGTGCTACAAAGGGGGGGATGAACACTGAAGCTTTCTTT
abundance: -
j_gene: TRBJ1-1
v_gene: TRBV20-1
d_gene: -
len: 14

CDR3aa: CASSPGGAGVGGQFF
CDR3nt: TGTGCCAGCAGCCCCGGTGGAGCGGGAGTTGGGGGGCAGTTCTTC
abundance: few
j_gene: TRBJ2-1
v_gene: TRBV11-1
d_gene: TRBD2
len: 15

CDR3aa: CASSQTRFHEQYF
CDR3nt: TGTGCCAGCAGCCAAACCCGTTTCCACGAGCAGTACTTC
abundance: few
j_gene: TRBJ2-7
v_gene: TRBV14
d_gene: -
len: 13

CDR3aa: CASRRGSFYNEQFF
CDR3nt: TGTGCCAGCAGGAGAGGGTCCTTCTACAATGAGCAGTTCTTC
abundance: few
j_gene: TRBJ2-1
v_gene: TRBV6-5
d_gene: -
len: 14

CDR3aa: CASSSDRGYEQYF
CDR3nt: TGCGCCAGCAGCTCGGACAGGGGGTACGAGCAGTACTTC
abundance: -
j_gene: TRBJ2-7
v_gene: TRBV5-1
d_gene: TRBD1
len: 13

CDR3aa: CSAKTGQFTGELFF
CDR3nt: TGCAGTGCTAAAACGGGACAATTCACCGGGGAGCTGTTTTTT
abundance: -
j_gene: TRBJ2-2
v_gene: TRBV20-1
d_gene: -
len: 14

CDR3aa: CASATATTGELFF
CDR3nt: TGTGCCAGCGCGACGGCCACCACCGGGGAGCTGTTTTTT
abundance: -
j_gene: TRBJ2-2
v_gene: TRBV12-3/TRBV12-4
d_gene: -
len: 13

CDR3aa: CASSLLVGQRAGSYTF
CDR3nt: TGTGCCAGCAGCTTATTGGTCGGACAGAGGGCCGGGAGCTACACCTTC
abundance: -
j_gene: TRBJ1-2
v_gene: TRBV7-8
d_gene: -
len: 16

CDR3aa: CASSYARGNTGELFF
CDR3nt: TGTGCCAGCAGTTACGCTAGGGGGAACACCGGGGAGCTGTTTTTT
abundance: -
j_gene: TRBJ2-2
v_gene: TRBV6-5
d_gene: -
len: 15

CDR3aa: CASSSTQNTEAFF
CDR3nt: TGTGCCAGCTCATCCACGCAGAACACTGAAGCTTTCTTT
abundance: -
j_gene: TRBJ1-1
v_gene: TRBV18
d_gene: -
len: 13

CDR3aa: CASSLEQGGLYEQYF
CDR3nt: TGCGCCAGCAGCTTGGAACAGGGCGGCCTCTACGAGCAGTACTTC
abundance: -
j_gene: TRBJ2-7
v_gene: TRBV5-1
d_gene: -
len: 15

CDR3aa: CASSSSGGRGYEQYF
CDR3nt: TGTGCCAGCAGTTCCTCCGGGGGACGGGGATACGAGCAGTACTTC
abundance: -
j_gene: TRBJ2-7
v_gene: TRBV6-5
d_gene: -
len: 15

CDR3aa: CASSSSTRLAGVEQFF
CDR3nt: TGTGCCAGCAGCTCCTCCACCAGACTAGCGGGAGTTGAGCAGTTCTTC
abundance: many
j_gene: TRBJ2-1
v_gene: TRBV13
d_gene: TRBD2
len: 16

CDR3aa: CASPRGLAFEQYF
CDR3nt: TGTGCCAGCCCTAGGGGACTAGCTTTCGAGCAGTACTTC
abundance: few
j_gene: TRBJ2-7
v_gene: TRBV12-3/TRBV12-4
d_gene: TRBD2
len: 13

CDR3aa: CAISETGNNEKLFF
CDR3nt: TGTGCCATCAGTGAGACAGGCAATAATGAAAAACTGTTTTTT
abundance: many
j_gene: TRBJ1-4
v_gene: TRBV10-3
d_gene: -
len: 14

CDR3aa: CSARPPSGRAQFF
CDR3nt: TGCAGTGCCCGGCCCCCTAGCGGGAGAGCGCAGTTCTTC
abundance: -
j_gene: TRBJ2-1
v_gene: TRBV20-1
d_gene: TRBD2
len: 13

CDR3aa: CASSQSSGANVLTF
CDR3nt: TGTGCCAGCTCACAGTCCTCTGGGGCCAACGTCCTGACTTTC
abundance: many
j_gene: TRBJ2-6
v_gene: TRBV18
d_gene: -
len: 14

CDR3aa: CASSLAVASGSYNEQFF
CDR3nt: TGTGCCAGCAGCTTAGCGGTGGCTAGCGGCTCCTACAATGAGCAGTTCTTC
abundance: few
j_gene: TRBJ2-1
v_gene: TRBV7-2
d_gene: TRBD2
len: 17

CDR3aa: CASSPSAGDGELFF
CDR3nt: TGTGCCAGCAGCCCCTCGGCCGGCGACGGGGAGCTGTTTTTT
abundance: few
j_gene: TRBJ2-2
v_gene: TRBV12-3/TRBV12-4
d_gene: -
len: 14

CDR3aa: CASSFGVDYYNEQFF
CDR3nt: TGCGCCAGCAGCTTCGGAGTTGATTACTACAATGAGCAGTTCTTC
abundance: -
j_gene: TRBJ2-1
v_gene: TRBV5-1
d_gene: -
len: 15

CDR3aa: CASSRDRGGTQYF
CDR3nt: TGCGCCAGCAGCCGGGACAGGGGAGGGACCCAGTACTTC
abundance: few
j_gene: TRBJ2-5
v_gene: TRBV5-1
d_gene: TRBD1
len: 13

CDR3aa: CSARETGTITDTQYF
CDR3nt: TGCAGTGCTAGAGAAACCGGGACAATCACAGATACGCAGTATTTT
abundance: few
j_gene: TRBJ2-3
v_gene: TRBV20-1
d_gene: -
len: 15

CDR3aa: CASSYSGSFDEQFF
CDR3nt: TGTGCCAGCAGCTATAGCGGGAGTTTCGATGAGCAGTTCTTC
abundance: -
j_gene: TRBJ2-1
v_gene: TRBV7-3
d_gene: TRBD2
len: 14

CDR3aa: CASSRHVDNEQFF
CDR3nt: TGCGCCAGCAGCCGGCATGTGGACAATGAGCAGTTCTTC
abundance: few
j_gene: TRBJ2-1
v_gene: TRBV5-1
d_gene: -
len: 13

CDR3aa: CASSIRQGYYGYTF
CDR3nt: TGTGCCAGCAGCATACGACAGGGGTACTATGGCTACACCTTC
abundance: -
j_gene: TRBJ1-2
v_gene: TRBV7-2
d_gene: TRBD1
len: 14

CDR3aa: CATSDPSGATPHNEQFF
CDR3nt: TGTGCCACCAGTGACCCCAGCGGGGCGACGCCCCACAATGAGCAGTTCTTC
abundance: -
j_gene: TRBJ2-1
v_gene: TRBV24-1
d_gene: TRBD2
len: 17

CDR3aa: CASSPPTVAKNIQYF
CDR3nt: TGTGCCAGCTCACCACCGACGGTAGCCAAAAACATTCAGTACTTC
abundance: -
j_gene: TRBJ2-4
v_gene: TRBV18
d_gene: -
len: 15

CDR3aa: CASSLRTAGGEKLFF
CDR3nt: TGTGCCAGCAGTTTAAGGACAGCAGGTGGAGAAAAACTGTTTTTT
abundance: few
j_gene: TRBJ1-4
v_gene: TRBV27
d_gene: -
len: 15

CDR3aa: CASSGASTEAFF
CDR3nt: TGTGCCAGCAGTGGAGCGAGCACTGAAGCTTTCTTT
abundance: few
j_gene: TRBJ1-1
v_gene: TRBV25-1
d_gene: -
len: 12

CDR3aa: CASSLTNRNTIYF
CDR3nt: TGTGCCAGCAGCTTAACGAATAGAAACACCATATATTTT
abundance: -
j_gene: TRBJ1-3
v_gene: TRBV5-6
d_gene: -
len: 13

CDR3aa: CSVAGGGEDQPQHF
CDR3nt: TGCAGCGTAGCAGGGGGGGGAGAGGATCAGCCCCAGCATTTT
abundance: -
j_gene: TRBJ1-5
v_gene: TRBV29-1
d_gene: TRBD1
len: 14

CDR3aa: CASSPGTVTTNEKLFF
CDR3nt: TGTGCCAGCAGCCCCGGGACCGTTACAACTAATGAAAAACTGTTTTTT
abundance: few
j_gene: TRBJ1-4
v_gene: TRBV12-3/TRBV12-4
d_gene: -
len: 16

CDR3aa: CASSLAGRGGFEQYF
CDR3nt: TGTGCCAGCAGTTTAGCTGGCAGGGGTGGCTTCGAGCAGTACTTC
abundance: few
j_gene: TRBJ2-7
v_gene: TRBV27
d_gene: -
len: 15

CDR3aa: CAAAGGSYNEQFF
CDR3nt: TGTGCCGCCGCGGGAGGGTCCTACAATGAGCAGTTCTTC
abundance: few
j_gene: TRBJ2-1
v_gene: TRBV30
d_gene: TRBD2
len: 13

CDR3aa: CASSLAHPDTQYF
CDR3nt: TGCGCCAGCAGCTTGGCCCACCCAGATACGCAGTATTTT
abundance: few
j_gene: TRBJ2-3
v_gene: TRBV5-1
d_gene: -
len: 13

CDR3aa: CASSSGFKETQYF
CDR3nt: TGTGCCAGCAGCTCGGGCTTCAAAGAGACCCAGTACTTC
abundance: few
j_gene: TRBJ2-5
v_gene: TRBV11-2
d_gene: -
len: 13

CDR3aa: CASSLNRETYF
CDR3nt: TGTGCCAGCAGTTTAAATAGGGAGACGTACTTC
abundance: -
j_gene: TRBJ2-4
v_gene: TRBV28
d_gene: -
len: 11

CDR3aa: CASSPGPRSYEQYF
CDR3nt: TGTGCCAGCAGCCCGGGACCCAGGTCCTACGAGCAGTACTTC
abundance: -
j_gene: TRBJ2-7
v_gene: TRBV28
d_gene: -
len: 14

CDR3aa: CASSNLLRDRETQYF
CDR3nt: TGTGCCAGCAGCAACCTTCTCCGGGACCGTGAGACCCAGTACTTC
abundance: few
j_gene: TRBJ2-5
v_gene: TRBV7-9
d_gene: -
len: 15

CDR3aa: CASSLMQGSTDTQYF
CDR3nt: TGTGCCAGCAGTTTAATGCAGGGGAGCACAGATACGCAGTATTTT
abundance: few
j_gene: TRBJ2-3
v_gene: TRBV12-3/TRBV12-4
d_gene: -
len: 15

CDR3aa: CSVTQGFAAEAFF
CDR3nt: TGCAGTGTTACCCAGGGTTTTGCTGCCGAAGCTTTCTTT
abundance: few
j_gene: TRBJ1-1
v_gene: TRBV20-1
d_gene: -
len: 13

CDR3aa: CASSLGDRRTDTQYF
CDR3nt: TGCGCCAGCAGCTTGGGGGACAGAAGGACAGATACGCAGTATTTT
abundance: -
j_gene: TRBJ2-3
v_gene: TRBV5-1
d_gene: TRBD1
len: 15